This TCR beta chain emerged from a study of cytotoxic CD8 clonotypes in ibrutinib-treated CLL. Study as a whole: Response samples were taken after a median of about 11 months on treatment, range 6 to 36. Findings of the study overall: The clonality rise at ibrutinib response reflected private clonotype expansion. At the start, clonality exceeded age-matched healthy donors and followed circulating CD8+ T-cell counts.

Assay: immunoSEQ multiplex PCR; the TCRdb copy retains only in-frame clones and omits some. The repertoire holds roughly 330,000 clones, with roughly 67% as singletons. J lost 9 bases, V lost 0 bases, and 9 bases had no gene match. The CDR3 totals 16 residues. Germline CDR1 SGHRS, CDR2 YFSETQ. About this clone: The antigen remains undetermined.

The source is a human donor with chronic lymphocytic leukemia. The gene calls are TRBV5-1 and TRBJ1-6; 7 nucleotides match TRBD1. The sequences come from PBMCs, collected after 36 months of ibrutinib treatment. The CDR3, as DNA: TGCGCCAGCAGCTTGGGACAGGGAGTTGGAAGTTCACCCCTCCACTTT. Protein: CASSLGQGVGSSPLHF. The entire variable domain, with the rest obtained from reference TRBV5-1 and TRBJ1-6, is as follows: KAGVTQTPRYLIKTRGQQVTLSCSPISGHRSVSWYQQTPGQGLQFLFEYFSETQRNKGNFPGRFSGRQFSNSRSEMNVSTLELGDSALYLCASSLGQGVGSSPLHFGNGTRLTVT.